The 24 T cell receptor beta chains in this list originate from one sample, sequenced in a study of T cell changes during pregnancy in multiple sclerosis. Method: immunoSEQ multiplex PCR; TCRdb's copy keeps in-frame clones and lacks some. The data show 37,000 or so clones, roughly 94% seen once. Specimen: peripheral blood, collected in the third trimester of pregnancy. The origin of the receptors is a female donor with multiple sclerosis, enrolled in a pregnancy study.

The rearrangement uses TRBV30 and TRBJ2-7; TRBD2 aligns across 10 bases. Germline CDR1 reads GTSNPN; CDR2 reads SVGIG (reference sequence). The CDR3 is 14 residues long. Unmatched junction bases numbered 4, after V lost 4 bases and J lost 1 base. The CDR3 loop is CAWIRTSGSYEQYF. CDR3 bases: TGTGCCTGGATTCGGACTAGCGGATCCTACGAGCAGTACTTC.

The chain recombines TRBV5-8 with TRBJ2-1; 12 positions match TRBD2. Per the germline V gene, CDR1 is SGHTS and CDR2 is YDEGEE. Trimming took 0 bases from V and 7 from J; bases not matched to a gene: 2. The CDR3 contains 15 residues. The CDR3 loop reads CASSLGLAGVNEQFF. The CDR3 DNA follows: TGTGCCAGCAGCTTGGGACTAGCGGGAGTAAATGAGCAGTTCTTC. Together with reference TRBV5-8 and TRBJ2-1, the CDR3 gives the full variable domain: EAGVTQSPTHLIKTRGQQATLRCSPISGHTSVYWYQQALGLGLQFLLWYDEGEERNRGNFPPRFSGRQFPNYSSELNVNALELEDSALYLCASSLGLAGVNEQFFGPGTRLTVL.

The genes are TRBV2 and TRBJ1-1; the match to TRBD1 covers 7 bases. This CDR3 has 13 amino acids. V lost 10 bases, J lost 3 bases, and 8 bases stayed unmatched. CDR1 and CDR2 (germline): SNHLY, FYNNEI. In nucleotides, the CDR3 is TGTGCCACCCGACAGGGCTGGTACACTGAAGCTTTCTTT. The encoded protein is CATRQGWYTEAFF.

The rearrangement joins TRBV2 to TRBJ1-4, with D tentatively TRBD1 (5 bases). Germline V gene data show CDR1 as SNHLY and CDR2 as FYNNEI. V shed 7 bases and J shed 7 bases, with 16 bases lying between them. The CDR3 is 14 amino acids. The CDR3 loop reads CASNRDRGGEKLFF. CDR3 DNA sequence: TGTGCCAGCAATCGGGATAGGGGAGGTGAAAAACTGTTTTTT.

The gene calls are TRBV7-9 and TRBJ1-4; maybe TRBD1 (5 bases). The V end lost 0 bases, the J end lost 7 bases, and 12 bases lay between the germline ends. The CDR3 has 15 amino acids. Germline CDR1 and CDR2: SEHNR and FQNEAQ (reference sequence). The CDR3: CASSLARQGGEKLFF. The CDR3 DNA follows: TGTGCCAGCAGCTTAGCGCGTCAGGGCGGTGAAAAACTGTTTTTT. Full variable domain (outside the CDR3, taken from reference TRBV7-9 and TRBJ1-4): DTGVSQNPRHKITKRGQNVTFRCDPISEHNRLYWYRQTLGQGPEFLTYFQNEAQLEKSRLLSDRFSAERPKGSFSTLEIQRTEQGDSAMYLCASSLARQGGEKLFFGSGTQLSVL.

This clone was observed a handful of times. CDR3 nucleotides: TGTGCCAGCAGTAGGGACAGGGGGAACTATGGCTACACCTTC. Protein: CASSRDRGNYGYTF. This rearrangement joins TRBV5-6 to TRBJ1-2; TRBD1 matches at 11 bases. Trimming removed 5 bases from V and 2 bases from J; junction bases left unmatched: 2. Germline V gene lookup returns CDR1 SGHDT and CDR2 YYEEEE. CDR3 length: 14 residues.

The chain employs TRBV6-6 and TRBJ1-1; TRBD1 is a possible D gene (6 bases). Trimming removed 7 bases from V and 5 bases from J, with 17 bases in between. CDR1 is MNHNY, CDR2 SVGAGI, per germline (reference sequence). CDR3 length: 14 residues. CDR3 nucleotide sequence: TGTGCCAGCAAATCCCAGGGGACGGGGACTGAAGCTTTCTTT. Translation gives CASKSQGTGTEAFF.

The V gene is TRBV9, the J gene TRBJ2-1, with 7 bases fitting TRBD1. The CDR3 covers 14 residues. Germline V CDR1 and CDR2: SGDLS, YYNGEE. V lost 8 bases and J lost 4; bases outside the gene matches: 9. The CDR3 protein is CAREGQLGYNEQFF. CDR3 sequence (DNA): TGTGCCAGAGAGGGACAGTTAGGGTACAATGAGCAGTTCTTC.

The genes are TRBV5-1 and TRBJ2-2, with a weak D call TRBD1 (6 bases). Between the trimmed V and J ends, which lost 1 base and 1 base, there was a span of 11 bases. Germline assignment: CDR1 SGHRS and CDR2 YFSETQ. This CDR3 region has 16 residues. The CDR3 DNA reads as TGCGCCAGCAGCTTGTTTGGGGGCGGGAACACCGGGGAGCTGTTTTTT. Translated, it gives CASSLFGGGNTGELFF.

The V gene is TRBV2, the J gene TRBJ2-3; 11 positions agree with TRBD2. There are 18 residues in the CDR3. CDR1 is SNHLY, CDR2 FYNNEI, per germline. The V and J ends lost 2 bases and 0 bases, in that order; junction bases with no gene match: 7. CDR3 sequence: CASSERLAGPTSTDTQYF. DNA for the CDR3: TGTGCCAGCAGTGAAAGACTAGCGGGGCCGACTAGCACAGATACGCAGTATTTT. Looking up the rest from reference TRBV2 and TRBJ2-3 gives the full variable domain: EPEVTQTPSHQVTQMGQEVILRCVPISNHLYFYWYRQILGQKVEFLVSFYNNEISEKSEIFDDQFSVERPDGSNFTLKIRSTKLEDSAMYFCASSERLAGPTSTDTQYFGPGTRLTVL.

A single count supports this clone. The chain employs TRBV7-9 and TRBJ1-2; 10 bases align to TRBD1. The CDR3 sequence is 15 residues long. The junction had 6 bases not matched to a gene; V was cut back by 5 bases and J by 3 bases. Germline-derived CDR1 and CDR2 are SEHNR and FQNEAQ (reference sequence). This CDR3 reads CASSTDRGPDYGYTF. The CDR3 DNA follows: TGTGCCAGCAGCACAGACAGGGGGCCGGACTATGGCTACACCTTC.

The rearrangement uses TRBV18 and TRBJ2-5; D may be TRBD2 (5 bases). There are 14 residues in the CDR3. Germline-derived CDR1 and CDR2 are KGHSH and LQKENI. The V gene lost 3 bases and the J gene lost 5 bases, with 13 bases spanning the gap. The CDR3 sequence: CASSPGPGEETQYF. The DNA for the CDR3 is TGTGCCAGCTCACCCGGCCCTGGGGAGGAGACCCAGTACTTC.

The rearrangement uses TRBV7-9 and TRBJ2-3; TRBD2 agrees at 7 bases. Germline trimming cut 8 bases from V and 0 bases from J; bases unmatched to any gene: 14. The CDR3 extends over 17 amino acids. Germline CDR1 SEHNR, CDR2 FQNEAQ (reference sequence). The DNA for the CDR3 is TGTGCCAGCGGACCTCAGGGTGGGGGGGACAGCACAGATACGCAGTATTTT. It translates to CASGPQGGGDSTDTQYF.

This chain links TRBV5-4 with TRBJ2-7, with D tentatively TRBD2 (6 bases). Germline assignment: CDR1 SGHNT and CDR2 YYREEE (reference sequence). There are 14 residues in the CDR3. The germline V and J ends were trimmed by 4 bases and 0 bases, with 11 bases remaining between them. The CDR3 sequence is CASSPRGGSYEQYF. The CDR3 coding sequence is TGTGCCAGCAGCCCACGGGGAGGCTCCTACGAGCAGTACTTC.

The genes are TRBV9 and TRBJ1-1; D call uncertain. The CDR3 loop spans 14 amino acids. In germline, CDR1 is SGDLS, CDR2 YYNGEE. The V and J ends lost 0 bases and 4 bases respectively, with 10 bases between them. The CDR3 bases are TGTGCCAGCAGCGTAGCTGAGGGTAGCACTGAAGCTTTCTTT. Translation gives CASSVAEGSTEAFF.

The chain carries TRBV7-2 and TRBJ2-7; 8 nucleotides line up with TRBD2. The V and J ends lost 8 bases and 5 bases, in that order; junction bases with no gene match: 8. The CDR3 has 13 amino acids. CDR1 SGHTA and CDR2 FQGNSA come from the germline V gene. DNA for the CDR3: TGTGCCAGCGAAAGCGGGAGTTCTGACGAGCAGTACTTC. It encodes CASESGSSDEQYF.

The chain combines TRBV4-3 with TRBJ2-3, with TRBD2 matching over 7 bases. Germline CDR1 is LGHNA and CDR2 is YSLEER. The V and J ends lost 3 bases and 2 bases, in that order; junction bases with no gene match: 11. The CDR3 covers 17 residues. CDR3 in amino acids: CASSHQGSSGYTDTQYF. Here the CDR3 DNA reads TGCGCCAGCAGCCACCAAGGGTCTAGCGGATACACAGATACGCAGTATTTT.

J is TRBJ2-7 and V is TRBV5-5, with D uncertain. V was clipped by 0 bases and J by 2 bases, with 6 bases between them. The germline gives CDR1 SGHKS, CDR2 YYEKEE (reference sequence). CDR3 length equals 13 residues. The CDR3 loop reads CASSLEHPYEQYF. DNA for the CDR3: TGTGCCAGCAGCTTGGAACATCCCTACGAGCAGTACTTC.

The V and J genes are TRBV2 and TRBJ1-1; 9 positions match TRBD1. The trim removed 4 bases at V and 1 base at J, leaving 10 bases unmatched. The CDR3 is 17 amino acids. Germline loops: CDR1 SNHLY, CDR2 FYNNEI. This CDR3 is CASSVQTGGLTNTEAFF. CDR3 nucleotides: TGTGCCAGCAGTGTGCAGACAGGGGGATTGACGAACACTGAAGCTTTCTTT. Combining the CDR3 with reference TRBV2 and TRBJ1-1 gives the whole variable domain EPEVTQTPSHQVTQMGQEVILRCVPISNHLYFYWYRQILGQKVEFLVSFYNNEISEKSEIFDDQFSVERPDGSNFTLKIRSTKLEDSAMYFCASSVQTGGLTNTEAFFGQGTRLTVV.

The CDR3 coding sequence is TGTGCCAGCACCAGGGACAGAAAATATGGCTACACCTTC. Encoded protein: CASTRDRKYGYTF. V and J are TRBV5-6 and TRBJ1-2, with 7 nucleotides matching TRBD1. Germline V lookup: CDR1 SGHDT, CDR2 YYEEEE. V was clipped by 6 bases and J by 5 bases; unmatched bases: 7. The CDR3 loop spans 13 amino acids.

The V and J genes are TRBV19 and TRBJ2-5; 8 positions match TRBD2. V trimming: 4 bases; J trimming: 7 bases; junction bases outside the gene matches: 11. CDR1 and CDR2 from the germline V gene are LNHDA and SQIVND (reference sequence). The CDR3 spans 15 residues. The CDR3 here is CASSTAGGGGGTQYF. The CDR3, as DNA: TGTGCCAGTAGTACCGCGGGGGGAGGAGGAGGGACCCAGTACTTC.

This chain uses TRBV18 with TRBJ2-7; 14 bases fit TRBD2. This CDR3 region has 15 residues. Germline V gene sequence: CDR1 KGHSH, CDR2 LQKENI. With V trimmed by 6 bases and J by 4 bases, 5 bases remained unmatched. The CDR3 protein is CASSPGTSGSYEQYF. The CDR3 region has the DNA TGTGCCAGCTCGCCCGGGACTAGCGGGAGTTACGAGCAGTACTTC.

The chain links TRBV7-9 to TRBJ1-1; 9 bases line up with TRBD1. Trimming took 5 bases from V and 2 from J; bases not matched to a gene: 12. CDR3 length equals 17 residues. Germline V gene lookup returns CDR1 SEHNR and CDR2 FQNEAQ (reference sequence). Here the CDR3 reads CASSAARLGQGNTEAFF. CDR3 nucleotides: TGTGCCAGCAGCGCAGCTAGACTGGGACAGGGCAACACTGAAGCTTTCTTT.

CDR3 sequence (DNA): TGCAGTGCCAAGCTTAATGAAAAACTGTTTTTT. Translating it yields CSAKLNEKLFF. The chain has TRBV20-1 and TRBJ1-4; no clear D gene. The V end lost 6 bases, the J end lost 4 bases, and 6 bases lay between the germline ends. This CDR3 is 11 amino acids long. Germline CDR1 reads DFQATT; CDR2 reads SNEGSKA (reference sequence).